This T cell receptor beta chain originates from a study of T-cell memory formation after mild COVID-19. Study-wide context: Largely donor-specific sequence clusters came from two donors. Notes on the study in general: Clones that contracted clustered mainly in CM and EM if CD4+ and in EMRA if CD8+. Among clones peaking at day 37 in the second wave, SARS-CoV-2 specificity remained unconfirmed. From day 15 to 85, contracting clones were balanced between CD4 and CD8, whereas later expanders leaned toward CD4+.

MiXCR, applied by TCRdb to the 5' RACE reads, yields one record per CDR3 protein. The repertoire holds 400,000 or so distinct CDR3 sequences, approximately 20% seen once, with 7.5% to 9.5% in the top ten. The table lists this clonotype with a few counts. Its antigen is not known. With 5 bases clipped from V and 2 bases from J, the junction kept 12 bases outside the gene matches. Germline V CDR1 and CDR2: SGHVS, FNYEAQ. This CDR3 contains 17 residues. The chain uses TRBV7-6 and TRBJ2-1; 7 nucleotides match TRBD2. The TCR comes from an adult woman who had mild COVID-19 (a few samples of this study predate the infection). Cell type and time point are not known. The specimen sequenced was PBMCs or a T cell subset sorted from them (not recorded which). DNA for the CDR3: TGTGCCAGCAGCCCAGACCCCTGGACTAGTGCCTACAATGAGCAGTTCTTC. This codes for CASSPDPWTSAYNEQFF.